A selection of T cell receptor beta chains follows, all from one sample in a study of spatial heterogeneity in lung cancer. One entry per CDR3 protein results from TCRdb running MiXCR on the 5' RACE reads. The table has about 23,000 distinct CDR3 sequences, approximately 3% seen once. The sample in question was PBMCs, obtained at surgery. The receptor source for this set is a female donor with early-stage non-small cell lung cancer. The CDR3 runs from the conserved cysteine through the conserved F or W. A D gene is named only where the DNA matches it firmly. The size entry is marked missing in some rows and otherwise reads once, few, many or a size class.

CDR3,DNA,V,D,size,J
CASSLGRNANTGELFF,TGTGCCAGCAGCCTGGGACGGAACGCGAACACCGGGGAGCTGTTTTTT,TRBV4-2,.,many,TRBJ2-2
CASSSARLAGVLGETQYF,TGTGCCAGCAGCTCAGCCCGACTAGCGGGAGTTCTGGGCGAGACCCAGTACTTC,TRBV11-2,TRBD2,many,TRBJ2-5
CASSSLGLAGFAGELFF,TGTGCCAGCAGTTCCCTGGGACTAGCGGGATTCGCCGGGGAGCTGTTTTTT,TRBV6-2/TRBV6-3,TRBD2,many,TRBJ2-2
CASSSPLGPNTGELFF,TGCGCCAGCAGCTCCCCCCTTGGACCAAACACCGGGGAGCTGTTTTTT,TRBV5-1,.,many,TRBJ2-2
CASSRTSGRRDEQYF,TGTGCCAGCAGCCGGACTAGCGGGAGGCGGGACGAGCAGTACTTC,TRBV3-1,TRBD2,medium-sized,TRBJ2-7
CSASSGANQPQHF,TGCAGTGCTAGCTCAGGGGCCAATCAGCCCCAGCATTTT,TRBV20-1,.,many,TRBJ1-5
CAITEDPDDEQFF,TGTGCCATCACAGAAGACCCAGACGATGAGCAGTTCTTC,TRBV10-3,.,many,TRBJ2-1
CSARSGLVGEYF,TGCAGTGCTAGATCGGGACTAGTCGGGGAGTACTTC,TRBV20-1,TRBD2,many,TRBJ2-7
CSVVEVEYGYTF,TGCAGCGTTGTTGAGGTTGAGTATGGCTACACCTTC,TRBV29-1,.,many,TRBJ1-2
CSVEVGMTFNEQFF,TGCAGCGTTGAAGTGGGAATGACCTTCAATGAGCAGTTCTTC,TRBV29-1,.,many,TRBJ2-1
CASRPGTPGNSPLHF,TGTGCCAGCAGGCCTGGGACCCCCGGGAATTCACCCCTCCACTTT,TRBV12-3/TRBV12-4,.,.,TRBJ1-6
CAWTIRNEQFF,TGTGCCTGGACAATTCGCAATGAGCAGTTCTTC,TRBV30,.,many,TRBJ2-1
CASMEGGTDTQYF,TGTGCCAGCATGGAGGGCGGGACAGATACGCAGTATTTT,TRBV2,.,many,TRBJ2-3
CASIPWGAQETQYF,TGTGCCAGCATCCCCTGGGGGGCTCAAGAGACCCAGTACTTC,TRBV25-1,.,.,TRBJ2-5
CARKVVDLAGCVFSYNEQFF,TGTGCCAGAAAAGTCGTGGATTTAGCGGGATGTGTCTTCTCCTACAATGAGCAGTTCTTC,TRBV5-3,TRBD2,many,TRBJ2-1
CASRPTGNQPQHF,TGTGCCAGCAGACCCACAGGGAATCAGCCCCAGCATTTT,TRBV12-3/TRBV12-4,.,many,TRBJ1-5
CASSLETFGQPQHF,TGCGCCAGCAGCTTGGAGACTTTTGGTCAGCCCCAGCATTTT,TRBV5-1,.,many,TRBJ1-5
CASSLLPTGTSGSYEQYF,TGTGCCAGCAGTTTACTCCCTACCGGGACTAGCGGGAGCTACGAGCAGTACTTC,TRBV28,TRBD2,many,TRBJ2-7
CASSSQGYTEAFF,TGCGCCAGCAGCTCACAGGGCTACACTGAAGCTTTCTTT,TRBV5-1,.,many,TRBJ1-1
CASTPGGDQPQHF,TGTGCCAGCACCCCCGGAGGGGATCAGCCCCAGCATTTT,TRBV12-3/TRBV12-4,.,many,TRBJ1-5
CASSYFRDQQFF,TGTGCCAGCAGCTATTTCCGGGACCAGCAGTTCTTC,TRBV11-2,.,many,TRBJ2-1
CASSVSYEQYF,TGTGCCAGCAGCGTCTCCTACGAGCAGTACTTC,TRBV2,.,many,TRBJ2-7
CSAGNRVAGELFF,TGCAGTGCTGGTAACAGGGTCGCCGGGGAGCTGTTTTTT,TRBV20-1,.,.,TRBJ2-2
CASSQAGLANEQFF,TGTGCCAGCAGCCAAGCCGGACTAGCCAATGAGCAGTTCTTC,TRBV3-1,TRBD2,many,TRBJ2-1